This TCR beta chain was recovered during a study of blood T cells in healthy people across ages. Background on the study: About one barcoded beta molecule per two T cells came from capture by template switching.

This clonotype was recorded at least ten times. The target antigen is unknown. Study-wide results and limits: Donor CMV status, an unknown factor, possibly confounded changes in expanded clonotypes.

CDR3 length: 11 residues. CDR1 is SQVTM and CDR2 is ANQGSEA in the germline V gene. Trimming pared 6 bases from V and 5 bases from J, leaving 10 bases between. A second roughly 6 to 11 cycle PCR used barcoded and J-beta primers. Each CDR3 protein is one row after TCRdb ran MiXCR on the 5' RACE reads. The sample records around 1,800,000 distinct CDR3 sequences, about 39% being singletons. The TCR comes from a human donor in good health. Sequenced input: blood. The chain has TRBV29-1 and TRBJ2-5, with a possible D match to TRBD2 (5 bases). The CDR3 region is CSVVSGETQYF. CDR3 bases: TGCAGCGTCGTCAGCGGTGAGACCCAGTACTTC.